This is a list of T cell receptor beta chains from one sample in a study of breast tumors, draining lymph nodes, adjacent tissues. Each CDR3 protein is one row after TCRdb ran MiXCR on the multiplex PCR reads. The sample has about 270,000 distinct CDR3 sequences, around 30% seen once. Sequenced sample: axillary lymph node tissue. The receptors here all came from a female donor with breast cancer. Some clones in this sample may be carry-over from other donors' samples. The CDR3 runs from the conserved cysteine through the conserved F or W. The D gene is left open where the match is weak. Clone size is stated in some rows and not others, as once, few, many or a class when expanded.

abundance,d_gene,j_gene,v_gene,CDR3nt,CDR3aa
.,.,TRBJ1-3,TRBV7-8,TGTGCCAGCAGCCTGGTTCCCGATACCCTCTCTGGAAACCCCATATATTTT,CASSLVPDTLSGNPIYF
few,.,TRBJ2-7,TRBV27,TGTGCCAGCAGGATAACCGGACGGGACGAGCAGTACTTC,CASRITGRDEQYF
many,TRBD1,TRBJ2-7,TRBV5-1,TGCGCCAGCAGGGGACAGGGGAGTACCTACGAGCAGTACTTC,CASRGQGSTYEQYF
many,.,TRBJ2-1,TRBV2,TGTGCCAGCAGCCTGGGGAGGATGAGTAATGAGCAGTTCTTC,CASSLGRMSNEQFF
many,TRBD2,TRBJ2-5,TRBV14,TGTGCCAGCAGCCAAGCAGGACTAGCGGGAGGAGTAGGATTAAGAGAGACCCAGTACTTC,CASSQAGLAGGVGLRETQYF
many,.,TRBJ1-2,TRBV12-3/TRBV12-4,TGTGCCAGCAGTTCACAGACGGCCTATGGCTACACCTTC,CASSSQTAYGYTF
once,TRBD2,TRBJ2-1,TRBV11-3,TGTGCCAGCAGCCCCGCACCTTTCACCAGGACTAGCGGGGTGTCCTACAATGAGCAGTTCTTC,CASSPAPFTRTSGVSYNEQFF
.,TRBD2,TRBJ2-6,TRBV27,TGTGCCAGCGCACTAAGAGGGCTAGCGGGAGATGGGGCCAACGTCCTGACTTTC,CASALRGLAGDGANVLTF
.,TRBD1,TRBJ2-7,TRBV2,TGTGCCAGCAAAGTGACAGGGGGCGGCTACGAGCAGTACTTC,CASKVTGGGYEQYF
.,TRBD1,TRBJ1-2,TRBV7-2,TGTGCCAGCAGACCACCTAGGACAGGGACGGTTGGGGGCTACACCTTC,CASRPPRTGTVGGYTF
many,.,TRBJ2-5,TRBV5-1,TGCGCCAGCAGTCCTGGCGGGACGGAAGAGACCCAGTACTTC,CASSPGGTEETQYF
.,TRBD1,TRBJ1-2,TRBV15,TGTGCCACCAGCAGATACCGGGACAGGGGGCATGGCTACACCTTC,CATSRYRDRGHGYTF
.,TRBD1,TRBJ2-4,TRBV6-6,TGTGCCAGCAGTGAAATTCGGGACAGAGCGGCCAAAAACATTCAGTACTTC,CASSEIRDRAAKNIQYF
many,.,TRBJ1-2,TRBV5-1,TGCGCCAGCAGCTTGGAACGGCCCTATGGCTACACCTTC,CASSLERPYGYTF
once,.,TRBJ2-6,TRBV10-3,TGTGCCATCAGTGACTCACAGGGACCGGGACGCTTGCGCACTGGGGCCAACGTCCTGACTTTC,CAISDSQGPGRLRTGANVLTF
few,.,TRBJ2-1,TRBV27,TGTGCCAGCAGTTTCACTAGTACTCCTAACTACAATGAGCAGTTCTTC,CASSFTSTPNYNEQFF
many,.,TRBJ1-2,TRBV3-1,TGTGCCAGCAGCCGTGACACAGGTAGCTATGGCTACACCTTC,CASSRDTGSYGYTF
.,TRBD1,TRBJ1-5,TRBV12-3/TRBV12-4,TGTGCCAGCAGATCGACATCCGGGACAGGGCTAGGTCAGCCCCAGCATTTT,CASRSTSGTGLGQPQHF
many,.,TRBJ1-5,TRBV15,TGTGCCACCAGGTTGTCCGGCAGGGATCCCAATCAGCCCCAGCATTTT,CATRLSGRDPNQPQHF
many,.,TRBJ2-3,TRBV20-1,TGCAGTGCTAACCTCCCAGATACGCAGTATTTT,CSANLPDTQYF
.,TRBD1,TRBJ1-2,TRBV19,TGTGCCAGTAGTGCGGACAGGGGACACTATGGCTACACCTTC,CASSADRGHYGYTF
many,.,TRBJ1-3,TRBV5-5,TGTGCCAGCAGCTTTCAAGGGAGGTCTGGAAACACCATATATTTT,CASSFQGRSGNTIYF
many,.,TRBJ2-5,TRBV5-1,TGCGCCAGCAGCTTGGTGGGAGGAATCAAAGAGACCCAGTACTTC,CASSLVGGIKETQYF
.,.,TRBJ2-7,TRBV6-1,TGTGCCAGCCGAAAAACCGGGGGGACATCGAACGAGCAGTACTTC,CASRKTGGTSNEQYF
few,TRBD2,TRBJ2-1,TRBV6-5,TGTGCCACTTCTGGTAGCGGGAGAAGTTACAATGAGCAGTTCTTC,CATSGSGRSYNEQFF
many,.,TRBJ2-6,TRBV6-5,TGTGCCAGCAGTTACCAAAGATCTGGGGCCAACGTCCTGACTTTC,CASSYQRSGANVLTF
.,.,TRBJ2-1,TRBV12-5,TGTGCTAGTGGCCTCCCCTCCCGGTGGGTGGGTAATGAGCAGTTCTTC,CASGLPSRWVGNEQFF
many,TRBD1,TRBJ2-2,TRBV7-8,TGTGCCAGCAGCCCTCCGGGACAGGGCACCGGGGAGCTGTTTTTT,CASSPPGQGTGELFF
.,TRBD1,TRBJ2-7,TRBV11-2,TGTGCCAGCAGCACCCGGACAGGGGCTTCTGGAGCCTACGAGCAGTACTTC,CASSTRTGASGAYEQYF
.,TRBD1,TRBJ1-2,TRBV7-8,TGTGCCAGCAGCTTGGCCGGCAGGGGGCTATATGGCTACCCCTTC,CASSLAGRGLYGYPF
many,.,TRBJ2-1,TRBV7-9,TGTGCCAGCAGCTTAGGATTGCTAGACAATGAGCAGTTCTTC,CASSLGLLDNEQFF
.,TRBD2,TRBJ2-1,TRBV7-9,TGTGCCAGCAGCCCCCGGACTAGCGGGAAAGATGAGCAGTTCTTC,CASSPRTSGKDEQFF
few,TRBD1,TRBJ1-5,TRBV6-1,TGTGCCAGCAGTGGAAGGCAGGGGGCAGTTCAGCCCCAGCATTTT,CASSGRQGAVQPQHF
few,TRBD2,TRBJ2-1,TRBV27,TGTGCCAGCAGATGGCTAGCGGGAGGTGATGAGCAGTTCTTC,CASRWLAGGDEQFF
many,TRBD2,TRBJ2-7,TRBV19,TGTGCCAGTAGTATAAGTCTAGCGGTTCTTGGCGAGCAGTACTTC,CASSISLAVLGEQYF
many,.,TRBJ2-1,TRBV6-5,TGTGCCAGCAGTCCCATGGTCGGAGTGTCCTACAATGAGCAGTTCTTC,CASSPMVGVSYNEQFF
many,TRBD2,TRBJ2-2,TRBV4-3,TGCGCCAGCAGCCAAGGCGGGAGGGCCGCCGGGGAGCTGTTTTTT,CASSQGGRAAGELFF
many,TRBD2,TRBJ2-2,TRBV5-5,TGTGCCAGCAGCAGGGGACTAGCGGTCACCGGGGAGCTGTTTTTT,CASSRGLAVTGELFF
many,.,TRBJ2-7,TRBV20-1,TGCAGTGGCCTTACGACGCAGTCTGCGGGTGCCGAGCAGTACTTC,CSGLTTQSAGAEQYF
many,.,TRBJ1-3,TRBV6-6,TGTGCCAGCAGTTCGACATCTGGAAACACCATATATTTT,CASSSTSGNTIYF
many,TRBD2,TRBJ2-5,TRBV19,TGTGCCAGTAGTAATAGCGGGAGGGCTGTAGGGGAGACCCAGTACTTC,CASSNSGRAVGETQYF
many,.,TRBJ2-7,TRBV5-1,TGCGCCAGCCGCGCGGGCCCAGCCGAGGGGCTCGAGCAGTACTTC,CASRAGPAEGLEQYF
once,.,TRBJ2-3,TRBV12-3/TRBV12-4,TGTGCCAGCAGGAATAGGGGAGTGGAAGATACGCAGTATTTT,CASRNRGVEDTQYF
many,TRBD2,TRBJ2-7,TRBV4-1,TGCGCCAGCAGCCAAGATCAACTAGCGAGAGAGCAGTACTTC,CASSQDQLAREQYF
many,.,TRBJ2-5,TRBV5-5,TGTGCCAGCAGCTTGGAAGTAGGGGGTAGAGAGACCCAGTACTTC,CASSLEVGGRETQYF
.,.,TRBJ1-3,TRBV27,TGTGCCAGCAGTTTAATTTCTGGAAACACCATATATTTT,CASSLISGNTIYF